This entry describes one T cell receptor beta chain. Its antigen remains undetermined. No base quality values were provided; no much bigger clone lies one nucleotide off. The entry originates in a study of T cell changes during pregnancy in multiple sclerosis (dated by TCRdb to the late 2010s). About the investigation overall: The study looked at changes in the T cell repertoire across pregnancy in women with multiple sclerosis.

The library was built by means of the immunoSEQ multiplex PCR assay. Not all clones reach the TCRdb copy of this immuneACCESS table, which keeps in-frame sequences only. Checked studies attribute under half of the gap to unresolved V genes and leave the rest unexplained. The sample data list some 60,000 clones, and roughly 93% of these were observed just once. The ten largest account for approximately 2% of the sample. This clonotype originated in a female donor with multiple sclerosis, enrolled in a pregnancy study. The specimen was peripheral blood, collected after pregnancy.

The DNA is as follows: TGTGCCAGCAGTGTAATCCCGGTCAATCAGCCCCAGCATTTT. Translated, this gives CASSVIPVNQPQHF. The rearrangement joined TRBV2 to TRBJ1-5; the D segment cannot be called with confidence. The junction carries 10 bases between V and J, which are trimmed by 4 bases and 3 bases respectively. CDR3 length: 14 amino acids, cysteine to phenylalanine. Only the CDR3 DNA is retained, 42 bases long and in frame from the first base. CDR1 and CDR2 (SNHLY, FYNNEI) derive from the germline V gene.